In its sample, the clone carrying this T cell receptor beta chain was seen a few times. These data belong to a study of breast tumors, draining lymph nodes, adjacent tissues. Trimming took off 2 bases at V and 0 bases at J, with 25 bases between the two ends. The CDR3 is 20 amino acids. Germline V gene data show CDR1 as SEHNR and CDR2 as FQNEAQ (reference sequence). In TCRdb, the multiplex PCR reads were re-called with MiXCR into one record per CDR3 protein. The sample records over 150,000 distinct CDR3 sequences, around a third being singletons. Samples came from axillary lymph nodes draining the breast cancer.

This TCR was recovered from a female donor with breast cancer. Some clones in this sample may be carry-over from other donors' samples. Sequenced: axillary lymph node tissue. This chain uses TRBV7-9 with TRBJ1-1; D is possibly TRBD1 (5 bases). The CDR3 sequence is CASSLSWVRGATQMNTEAFF. As DNA, the CDR3 is TGTGCCAGCAGCTTATCGTGGGTAAGAGGGGCGACGCAGATGAACACTGAAGCTTTCTTT.